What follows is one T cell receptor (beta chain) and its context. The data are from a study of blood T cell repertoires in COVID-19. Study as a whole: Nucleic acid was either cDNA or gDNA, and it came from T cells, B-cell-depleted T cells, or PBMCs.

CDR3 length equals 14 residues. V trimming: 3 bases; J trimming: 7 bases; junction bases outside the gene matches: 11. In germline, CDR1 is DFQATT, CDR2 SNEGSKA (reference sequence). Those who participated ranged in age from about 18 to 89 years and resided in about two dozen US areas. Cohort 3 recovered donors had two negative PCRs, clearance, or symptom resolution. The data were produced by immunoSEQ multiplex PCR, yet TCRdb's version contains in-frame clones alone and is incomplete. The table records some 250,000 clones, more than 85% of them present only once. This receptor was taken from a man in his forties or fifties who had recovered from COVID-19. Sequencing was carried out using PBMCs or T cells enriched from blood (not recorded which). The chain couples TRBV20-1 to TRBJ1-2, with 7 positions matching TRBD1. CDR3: CSASQIGGASGYTF. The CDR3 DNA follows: TGCAGTGCTAGTCAAATAGGGGGCGCGAGTGGCTACACCTTC.